The next 3 T cell receptor beta chains were all read from a single sample in a study of cytomegalovirus exposure and HLA in healthy donors. With 60 Vbeta and 13 Jbeta primers, the PCR was carried out. Libraries were prepared by immunoSEQ multiplex PCR; TCRdb keeps only in-frame clonotypes and omits some of them. The specimen's table records 200,000 or so clones. Sample: PBMCs. The receptors originated from a boy aged 10-17 years in good health and CMV-seronegative.

The chain carries TRBV19 and TRBJ2-3, with TRBD2 matching 9 bases. The CDR3 loop spans 16 amino acids. Germline V gives CDR1 LNHDA, CDR2 SQIVND (reference sequence). Unmatched junction bases numbered 7, after V lost 6 bases and J lost 0 bases. The CDR3, as DNA: TGTGCCAGTAGCAGTAGCGGGGGACCTAGCACAGATACGCAGTATTTT. This encodes CASSSSGGPSTDTQYF. Full variable domain (remainder filled in from reference TRBV19 and TRBJ2-3): DGGITQSPKYLFRKEGQNVTLSCEQNLNHDAMYWYRQDPGQGLRLIYYSQIVNDFQKGDIAEGYSVSREKKESFPLTVTSAQKNPTAFYLCASSSSGGPSTDTQYFGPGTRLTVL.

The rearrangement uses TRBV9 and TRBJ2-3, with 9 bases identical to TRBD1. Germline V gene data show CDR1 as SGDLS and CDR2 as YYNGEE. The CDR3 contains 17 residues. V was pared by 4 bases and J by 1 base, with 10 bases of the junction left unmatched. Here the CDR3 reads CASSRSHRTGGTDTQYF. CDR3 coding DNA: TGTGCCAGCAGCCGAAGCCACCGGACAGGGGGCACAGATACGCAGTATTTT.

The V and J genes are TRBV27 and TRBJ1-2, with D unclear. The CDR3 runs to 14 residues. V was trimmed by 7 bases and J by 3 bases, leaving 15 bases between them. Germline V gene data show CDR1 as MNHEY and CDR2 as SMNVEV (reference sequence). Written as DNA, the CDR3 is TGTGCCAGCACACCTCAAGTGGGCGACTATGGCTACACCTTC. This gives the protein CASTPQVGDYGYTF.